The 25 T cell receptor beta chains listed next were all sequenced from one sample in a study of T cells in pancreatic ductal adenocarcinoma. The table came from immunoSEQ multiplex PCR; TCRdb's copy has only in-frame clones and leaves some out. The sample has more than 4,000 clones, around two thirds seen once. Surgery without prior neoadjuvant therapy was the treatment of the selected pancreatic ductal adenocarcinoma patients. Sequencing was carried out using pancreatic tumor tissue. Receptors were obtained from a human donor with pancreatic ductal adenocarcinoma.

The table lists this clone with a few counts. CDR3 coding DNA: TGTGCCAGTACGCCCACAGGGCGGGTCTATTCACCCCTCCACTTT. It translates to CASTPTGRVYSPLHF. The rearrangement links TRBV19 to TRBJ1-6; maybe TRBD1 (6 bases). This CDR3 is 15 amino acids long. Germline CDR1 reads LNHDA; CDR2 reads SQIVND (reference sequence). V was shortened by 7 bases and J by 8 bases, with 18 bases between the two germline ends.

Relative to its sample, this clone is hyperexpanded (1% or more). The V gene is TRBV12-5, the J gene TRBJ2-7; D remains unclear. In germline, CDR1 is LGHNT, CDR2 FRNRAP. CDR3 length: 12 amino acids. V lost 2 bases to trimming and J lost 6 bases, with 8 bases between them. Here the CDR3 reads CASGLPPSEQYF. The CDR3 DNA is TGTGCTAGTGGTTTGCCACCTAGCGAGCAGTACTTC.

This clone appeared a few times. This chain uses TRBV15 with TRBJ2-2, with D unresolved. From germline, CDR1 is LNHNV and CDR2 YYDKDF (reference sequence). V lost 1 base, J lost 10 bases, and 10 bases lay in between. This CDR3 is built from 13 residues. The CDR3 nucleotides read TGTGCCACCAGCAGAGGCCGGGTAGAGGAGCTGTTTTTT. Protein: CATSRGRVEELFF.

The chain links TRBV7-2 to TRBJ2-7, with no clear D. This CDR3 spans 13 amino acids. Trimming took off 1 base at V and 4 bases at J, with 8 bases between the two ends. Germline CDR1 reads SGHTA; CDR2 reads FQGNSA. The CDR3 DNA follows: TGTGCCAGCAGCTTAGAGGGCGGTTACGAGCAGTACTTC. It translates to CASSLEGGYEQYF.

CDR3 nucleotides: TGTGCCTGGAGTGGGTTGGAGAATCAGCCCCAGCATTTT. This codes for CAWSGLENQPQHF. The V call is TRBV30, the J call TRBJ1-5; D gene ambiguous. The length of the CDR3 is 13 residues. Germline CDR1 reads GTSNPN; CDR2 reads SVGIG (reference sequence). V lost 1 base and J 4 bases, leaving 8 bases between the germline ends.

The chain has TRBV2 and TRBJ2-7, with D unresolved. From germline, CDR1 is SNHLY and CDR2 FYNNEI. Trimming pared 4 bases from V and 0 bases from J, leaving 7 bases between. The CDR3 covers 13 residues. Here the CDR3 DNA reads TGTGCCAGCAGTGGGGCAGGCTCCTACGAGCAGTACTTC. Protein sequence: CASSGAGSYEQYF.

This chain uses TRBV4-1 with TRBJ2-7; TRBD2 is a possible D gene (6 bases). This CDR3 has 13 amino acids. From germline, CDR1 is MGHRA and CDR2 YSYEKL. V was cut by 4 bases and J by 3 bases, with 10 bases left in between. Here the CDR3 reads CASSPGLYYEQYF. As DNA, the CDR3 is TGCGCCAGCAGCCCGGGACTGTACTACGAGCAGTACTTC.

The rearrangement joins TRBV6-6 to TRBJ1-1; TRBD1 is a possible D gene (6 bases). V lost 2 bases and J 0 bases, leaving 7 bases between the germline ends. CDR3 length: 14 residues. Germline V lookup: CDR1 MNHNY, CDR2 SVGAGI (reference sequence). As DNA, the CDR3 is TGTGCCAGCAGTTACGGACAGCTGAACACTGAAGCTTTCTTT. The encoded protein is CASSYGQLNTEAFF.

This chain connects TRBV19 to TRBJ2-7; TRBD2 might be the D (6 bases). This CDR3 spans 15 amino acids. V dropped 1 base and J dropped 7 bases, with 17 bases sitting between them. Germline values: CDR1 LNHDA, CDR2 SQIVND (reference sequence). The CDR3 DNA is TGTGCCAGTAGTATAGTTGAGGCAGGGAGGAAAGAGCAGTACTTC. Translating gives CASSIVEAGRKEQYF.

This clone showed up just once. Its ends do not fully match the called genes, so a read error is possible. The V gene is TRBV5-8, the J gene TRBJ1-1; 9 positions match TRBD1. The CDR3 totals 15 residues. Germline V gene data show CDR1 as SGHTS and CDR2 as YDEGEE. The CDR3 sequence is CAGSPWGTGSTEAFF. The CDR3 bases are TGTGCCGGCAGCCCCTGGGGGACAGGGTCCACTGAAGCTTTCTTT.

The chain is built from TRBV19 and TRBJ1-5, with no clear D. The V end lost 4 bases, the J end lost 3 bases, and 7 bases lay between the germline ends. The CDR3 totals 13 residues. Germline-derived CDR1 and CDR2 are LNHDA and SQIVND (reference sequence). The CDR3 DNA follows: TGTGCCAGTAGTAGGAGTTTCAATCAGCCCCAGCATTTT. It specifies CASSRSFNQPQHF.

The V gene is TRBV12-2, the J gene TRBJ2-1; TRBD2 is the table's D call and was not checked against the DNA. TRBV12-2 is described as a pseudogene. The CDR3 is made up of 16 amino acids. The CDR3 DNA follows: TGTGCAAGTCGCTTAGGACTAGCGGGAGACTACAATGAGCAGTTCTTC. Amino acids: CASRLGLAGDYNEQFF.

This clone has more than one count but fewer than ten. V and J are TRBV19 and TRBJ1-5; weak D call: TRBD1 (5 bases). The CDR3 covers 16 residues. V shed 10 bases and J shed 0 bases, with 19 bases lying between them. Per germline, CDR1 LNHDA and CDR2 SQIVND (reference sequence). The CDR3 DNA is TGTGCCACCAAGTTCGAGGGGCAGTTTAGCAATCAGCCCCAGCATTTT. Protein product: CATKFEGQFSNQPQHF.

This chain uses TRBV5-5 with TRBJ2-7, with 8 bases that match TRBD1. Germline V gene data show CDR1 as SGHKS and CDR2 as YYEKEE (reference sequence). The V and J ends lost 4 bases and 3 bases, in that order; junction bases with no gene match: 9. This CDR3 contains 15 residues. CDR3 loop: CASSLTGVGGYEQYF. CDR3 nucleotides: TGTGCCAGCAGCCTGACAGGGGTCGGGGGCTACGAGCAGTACTTC.

Comment on this clone: Germline is not matched at one junction end, which may reflect a read error. The J gene is TRBJ2-5, the V gene TRBV7-9; 8 nucleotides align to TRBD2. There are 13 residues in the CDR3. Germline V gene lookup returns CDR1 SEHNR and CDR2 FQNEAQ (reference sequence). The CDR3 coding sequence is TGTGCCAGCAGCATAGCGGGGCAAGAGACCCAGTACTTC. Translation: CASSIAGQETQYF.

This clone was picked up a small number of times. CDR3: CASSLELSTDTQYF. The CDR3 coding sequence is TGCGCCAGCAGCTTGGAGCTAAGCACAGATACGCAGTATTTT. The chain recombines TRBV5-1 with TRBJ2-3, with unresolved D. Per germline, CDR1 SGHRS and CDR2 YFSETQ. Trimming removed 0 bases from V and 0 bases from J, with 5 bases in between. The CDR3 is 14 residues long. The entire variable domain, with the rest obtained from reference TRBV5-1 and TRBJ2-3, is as follows: KAGVTQTPRYLIKTRGQQVTLSCSPISGHRSVSWYQQTPGQGLQFLFEYFSETQRNKGNFPGRFSGRQFSNSRSEMNVSTLELGDSALYLCASSLELSTDTQYFGPGTRLTVL.

The genes are TRBV11-3 and TRBJ2-5; the D is unclear. The CDR3 loop spans 11 amino acids. The V end lost 1 base, the J end lost 5 bases, and 2 bases lay between the germline ends. Germline V gives CDR1 SGHNT, CDR2 YENEEA. CDR3 coding DNA: TGTGCCAGCAGCTTAGGCGAGACCCAGTACTTC. This translates into CASSLGETQYF.

The J gene is TRBJ2-7, the V gene TRBV6-1; 8 positions agree with TRBD1. The CDR3 contains 14 residues. In germline, CDR1 is MNHNS, CDR2 SASEGT. The junction had 9 bases not matched to a gene; V was cut back by 5 bases and J by 6 bases. CDR3 DNA sequence: TGTGCCAGCAGTTGGGACAGGCAGGGCCTCGAGCAGTACTTC. Translation gives CASSWDRQGLEQYF.

This chain links TRBV30 with TRBJ2-5; D may be TRBD1 (5 bases). V was shortened by 0 bases and J by 0 bases, with 11 bases between the two germline ends. The CDR3 runs to 15 residues. Germline lookup yields CDR1 GTSNPN and CDR2 SVGIG (reference sequence). The CDR3 is CAWSVPGIYQETQYF. The CDR3 DNA follows: TGTGCCTGGAGTGTACCAGGGATCTACCAAGAGACCCAGTACTTC.

V usage is TRBV7-9 and J usage is TRBJ1-4; D perhaps matches TRBD1 (5 bases). Germline V lookup: CDR1 SEHNR, CDR2 FQNEAQ (reference sequence). V was shortened by 1 base and J by 8 bases, with 14 bases between the two germline ends. This CDR3 region has 15 residues. DNA for the CDR3: TGTGCCAGCAGCTTAGGATCGGCAGGGAACGAAAAACTGTTTTTT. It yields the protein CASSLGSAGNEKLFF.

The chain recombines TRBV2 with TRBJ1-1, with 9 nucleotides matching TRBD1. Losses at the gene ends were 5 bases for V and 4 bases for J; bases not matched to a gene: 17. The CDR3 has 18 amino acids. Germline V gene sequence: CDR1 SNHLY, CDR2 FYNNEI. The CDR3 bases are TGTGCCAGCAGTCAAGGGGCAAAACAGGGGGCGGTAGCCACTGAAGCTTTCTTT. It is translated as CASSQGAKQGAVATEAFF.

The chain is built from TRBV7-2 and TRBJ2-1, with D possibly matching TRBD2 (6 bases). From germline, CDR1 is SGHTA and CDR2 FQGNSA. Trimming pared 4 bases from V and 10 bases from J, leaving 14 bases between. The CDR3 covers 13 residues. The CDR3 spells CASSSYPGLEQFF. The CDR3, as DNA: TGTGCCAGCAGCTCCTACCCCGGACTAGAGCAGTTCTTC. The full variable domain, its missing parts supplied by reference TRBV7-2 and TRBJ2-1, is GAGVSQSPSNKVTEKGKDVELRCDPISGHTALYWYRQSLGQGLEFLIYFQGNSAPDKSGLPSDRFSAERTGGSVSTLTIQRTQQEDSAVYLCASSSYPGLEQFFGPGTRLTVL.

V is TRBV11-2 and J is TRBJ1-4; D might be TRBD1 (5 bases). Germline CDR1 is SGHAT and CDR2 is FQNNGV. Trimming cost V 4 bases and J 8 bases, with 17 bases left between them. The length of the CDR3 is 15 residues. The CDR3 nucleotides read TGTGCCAGCAGCTCAGGGATAGGGCGAAACGAAAAACTGTTTTTT. The encoded protein is CASSSGIGRNEKLFF.

This sequence joins TRBV5-4 and TRBJ1-2, with 8 bases identical to TRBD1. This CDR3 contains 19 residues. Germline-derived CDR1 and CDR2 are SGHNT and YYREEE (reference sequence). The V segment lost 3 bases and the J segment 6 bases; nucleotides outside the gene matches: 22. CDR3 amino acids: CASSSRGGQGARAIHGYTF. The CDR3 DNA is TGTGCCAGCAGCTCCAGAGGAGGTCAGGGGGCACGCGCGATCCATGGCTACACCTTC.

The V call is TRBV6-1, the J call TRBJ1-4, with a possible D match to TRBD1 (5 bases). The germline CDR1 and CDR2 sequences are MNHNS and SASEGT. Trimming pared 7 bases from V and 8 bases from J, leaving 17 bases between. This CDR3 is built from 14 residues. CDR3 protein: CASTPWGRVEKLFF. CDR3 in DNA: TGTGCCAGCACTCCATGGGGCAGGGTAGAAAAACTGTTTTTT.